The clone carrying this T cell receptor (beta chain) has only one observation. These data are taken from a study of cytomegalovirus exposure and HLA in healthy donors. The primer mix had 60 Vbeta and 13 Jbeta primers. Method: immunoSEQ multiplex PCR; TCRdb's copy keeps in-frame clones and lacks some. Seen here are some 110,000 clones, around 68% observed once, and the top ten hold under 14%. This CDR3 contains 14 residues. CDR1 MGHRA and CDR2 YSYEKL come from the germline V gene. Trimming pared 0 bases from V and 3 bases from J, leaving 5 bases between. Sequenced input: PBMCs. The TCR sequence derives from a woman aged 50 to 60 in good health and CMV-seropositive. The chain carries TRBV4-1 and TRBJ1-4; no clear D. CDR3 sequence reads: CASSQEGANEKLFF. The DNA of the CDR3 is TGCGCCAGCAGCCAAGAAGGAGCTAATGAAAAACTGTTTTTT.